This T cell receptor (beta chain) appears in the sequencing data of a study of blood T cell repertoires in COVID-19 (TCRdb year 2020). In terms of the full investigation: Samples from collaborators originated in the United States, Italy and Spain and spanned both the acute and convalescent phases of COVID-19. The prospective study material was composed of cDNA or gDNA derived from T cells, B-cell-depleted T cells, or PBMCs. Subjects who had been exposed to COVID-19, were actively infected with it, or had recovered from it provided the deeply sampled blood TCRbeta repertoires that made up the dataset. The repertoires were released in a freely available public database meant as a resource for research on the immune response to SARS-CoV-2. Samples came from the ongoing ImmuneRACE study (first 160 participants) plus 1,254 subjects from 6 global collaborators. Nearly every sample came with metadata listing a de-identified subject ID, COVID-19 status, age in years and sex. HLA class I and class II types, where available, came from metadata supplied by the sample provider rather than from assay-based typing. Study-level results and caveats: The quantity of clinical and demographic metadata differed by source and by participant and was supplied without curation.

The immunoSEQ Assay, a bias-controlled multiplex PCR, was used to amplify TCRbeta CDR3 regions from genomic DNA. Processing in the source paper ran as follows. The number of nucleated cells in each sample was estimated by amplification of reference gene primers within the assay. To quantify the absolute abundance of each unique TCRbeta CDR3 rearrangement, sequence reads were collapsed and filtered. For each sample, productive Simpson clonality was calculated as the square root of Simpson's diversity index across productive rearrangements. TCRdb took over this immuneACCESS table, retaining in-frame rearrangements with V and J assigned. Such tables are incomplete; in checked studies, under half of the missing clones stem from an unresolved V gene, and the remainder is unexplained. The DNA was the basis for D and trimming; V, J and clone size are from that table. A total of over 70,000 clones appear in this sample, roughly three quarters of them only once. Roughly 15% of the sample comes from the top ten.

In this sample, this clone turned up a few times. Its antigen is unknown. No qualities accompany the bases; no much larger clone lies one base away. Whole blood was collected in K2EDTA tubes by collaborating institutions according to the institutions' own protocols. For TCRbeta analysis, collaborators shipped samples in one of three forms: frozen whole blood, isolated PBMCs, or DNA extracted from either of those sample types. CDR3 length: 13 amino acids, cysteine to phenylalanine. Only the CDR3 DNA stays, 39 bases, in frame from base 1. The V and J ends are trimmed by 3 bases and 5 bases, leaving 10 bases between them.

The clonotype comes from a man aged 70-80 years with active or convalescent COVID-19. The material sequenced was peripheral blood. Here the chain combines TRBV12-3 or TRBV12-4 and TRBJ2-5, with no confident D gene call. The DNA sequence is given as TGTGCCAGCAGTTTGGTAGCTAGGGAGACCCAGTACTTC. This sequence encodes CASSLVARETQYF.